The rows below give T cell receptor beta chains drawn from one sample of a study of cytomegalovirus exposure and HLA in healthy donors. The data were produced by immunoSEQ multiplex PCR, yet TCRdb's version contains in-frame clones alone and is incomplete. This sample has 95,000 to 150,000 clones, with 80% to 90% found just once. The specimen was PBMCs. Every receptor here comes from a woman aged 30 to 39 in good health and CMV-seronegative. Each CDR3 is given with its conserved first and last residue. Each record gives: V gene, clone size, J gene, CDR3 protein. Where a row states a size, it is once, few, many or the class of an expanded clone; other rows omit it.

TRBV19	few	TRBJ2-5	CASSIGSSGRNQETQYF
TRBV6-4	NA	TRBJ2-5	CASSDYRTGQETQYF
TRBV11-1	NA	TRBJ1-1	CASSWGPRGQGPDTEAFF
TRBV9	few	TRBJ1-1	CASSAQTQGGTEAFF
TRBV19	few	TRBJ1-5	CASSRTGPNQPQHF
TRBV7-6	NA	TRBJ1-6	CASSPGGYSPLHF
TRBV4-3	NA	TRBJ1-2	CASSQVGTGLSYTF
TRBV19	NA	TRBJ1-4	CASSIDGTGTADEKLFF
TRBV9	NA	TRBJ1-1	CASSPTGGPSNTEAFF
TRBV30	NA	TRBJ1-1	CAWSSQGRAFF
TRBV7-3	NA	TRBJ2-1	CASSLMTGPYNEQFF
TRBV5-6	NA	TRBJ2-3	CASSRRYDTDTQYF
TRBV6-1	NA	TRBJ1-2	CASSARTELSRNGYTF
TRBV7-2	NA	TRBJ1-4	CASSLGTTSRKLFF
TRBV4-1	NA	TRBJ2-1	CASSLGTSRVF
TRBV19	once	TRBJ1-2	CASNEGTYGYTF
TRBV21-1	NA	TRBJ1-1	CASYGTGALNTEAFF
TRBV4-1	NA	TRBJ1-5	CASSQDPRANQPQHF
TRBV7-9	once	TRBJ2-5	CASSFTGQETQYF
TRBV5-7	NA	TRBJ1-1	CASSLVRDTEAFF
TRBV6-5	NA	TRBJ1-1	CASSYLRATEAFF
TRBV5-1	NA	TRBJ2-7	CASSSSIGTGIPYEQYF
TRBV11-3	few	TRBJ2-7	CASSPGASGAPRQYF
TRBV9	NA	TRBJ1-2	CASSGGAGGVYGYTF
TRBV2	few	TRBJ1-2	CASSEIDRGSYGYTF
TRBV20-1	once	TRBJ1-1	CSARAVTEAFF
TRBV18	NA	NA	CASSPSVGGRGTYEQYF
TRBV4-2	few	TRBJ2-1	CASSQNPGGRGGNEQFF
TRBV19	NA	TRBJ1-1	CASSITGQIYTEAFF
TRBV5-1	NA	TRBJ2-3	CASSQTSGPISTDTQYF
TRBV30	NA	TRBJ2-3	CAWSVRPSGDTQYF
TRBV11-3	NA	TRBJ2-2	CASSFEGAGELFF
TRBV27	once	TRBJ2-2	CASSFLRTSGELFF
TRBV11-3	NA	TRBJ2-5	CASSFEGGLARETQYF
TRBV5-4	NA	TRBJ1-2	CASSLGRGGYGYTF
TRBV5-6	NA	TRBJ1-5	CASSLWQGIGQPQHF
TRBV7-8	once	TRBJ2-1	CASSILETSGGISSYNEQFF
TRBV5-1	NA	TRBJ2-3	CASSLGLAGERDTQYF
TRBV15	NA	TRBJ2-7	CATSRDRSYEQYF
TRBV5-1	NA	TRBJ2-7	CASGSGTGSHEQYF
TRBV19	NA	TRBJ2-7	CASSKGNRGAHPYEQYF
TRBV6-5	NA	TRBJ2-5	CASSFTLAGRETQYF
TRBV7-2	NA	TRBJ1-5	CASSLGGGNQPQHF
TRBV5-1	few	TRBJ2-4	CASSPRGVTKNIQYF
TRBV5-1	NA	TRBJ2-5	CASSLGTSGVETQYF